This TCR beta chain was documented in a study of CD8 T cells in ankylosing spondylitis. Points from the study as a whole: Existing reports had already noted some motif variants in reactive arthritis synovial fluid and blood. Several highly homologous variants made up a TCR beta motif that seemed to typify ankylosing spondylitis blood.

CDR3 length: 18 residues. V gave up 1 base and J gave up 5 bases; unmatched junction bases: 12. From germline, CDR1 is LGHDT and CDR2 YNNKEL (reference sequence). Molecular-barcoded quantitative 5'-RACE produced these TCR beta libraries. Using its own MiXCR run on the 5' RACE reads, TCRdb lists one record per CDR3 protein. The data show roughly 220,000 distinct CDR3 sequences, 15% to 20% seen once. In its sample, this clonotype was seen many times. The antigen remains unidentified. The sequenced sample was blood, either unsorted or a sorted T cell fraction (not recorded which). J is TRBJ2-3 and V is TRBV3-1; 10 positions agree with TRBD2. The clonotype comes from a male donor with ankylosing spondylitis. CDR3 nucleotides: TGTGCCAGCAGCCAAGGGCTTCTAGCGGGAGTCTCGGGAGATACGCAGTATTTT. Residues: CASSQGLLAGVSGDTQYF.